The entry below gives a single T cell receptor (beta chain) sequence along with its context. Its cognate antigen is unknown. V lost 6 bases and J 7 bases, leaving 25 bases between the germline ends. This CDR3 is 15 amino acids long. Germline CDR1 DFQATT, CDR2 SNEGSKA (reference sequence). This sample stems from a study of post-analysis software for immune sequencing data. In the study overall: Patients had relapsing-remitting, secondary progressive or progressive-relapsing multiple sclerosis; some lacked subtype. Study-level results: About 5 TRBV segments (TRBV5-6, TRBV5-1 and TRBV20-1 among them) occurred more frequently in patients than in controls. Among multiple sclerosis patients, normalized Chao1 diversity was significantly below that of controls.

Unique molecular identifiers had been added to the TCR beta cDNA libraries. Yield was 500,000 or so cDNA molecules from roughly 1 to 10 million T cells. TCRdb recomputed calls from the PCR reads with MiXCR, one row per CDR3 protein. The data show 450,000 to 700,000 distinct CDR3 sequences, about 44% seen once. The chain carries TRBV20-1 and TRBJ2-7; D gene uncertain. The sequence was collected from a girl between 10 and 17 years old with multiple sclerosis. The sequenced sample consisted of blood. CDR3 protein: CSANSPGQVSREQYF. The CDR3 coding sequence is TGCAGTGCCAACAGCCCCGGGCAGGTGTCTAGGGAGCAGTACTTC.